These T cell receptor beta chains were read from a single sample in a study of PD-L1 blockade in urothelial cancer. Sequenced by immunoSEQ multiplex PCR; TCRdb stores in-frame clones only, minus some. This table has 70,000 to 80,000 clones, approximately 80% appearing once. Sample: PBMCs, taken around atezolizumab (anti-PD-L1) treatment. The source of these receptors is a man aged 35-49 years with urothelial cancer. The CDR3 runs from the conserved cysteine through the conserved F or W. A D gene is named only where the DNA matches it firmly. Only part of the rows carry a size: once, few, many, or a class if the clone is expanded.

TRBD1 TRBJ1-5 NA TRBV18 CASSPPRGQGNQPQHF TGTGCCAGCTCACCACCGCGGGGACAGGGGAATCAGCCCCAGCATTTT
TRBD1 TRBJ1-3 NA TRBV5-1 CASSLAGTGAGNTIYF TGCGCCAGCAGCTTGGCCGGGACAGGAGCTGGAAACACCATATATTTT
TRBD2 TRBJ2-7 NA TRBV28 CASVAGGLGEQYF TGTGCCAGCGTTGCGGGAGGGCTTGGCGAGCAGTACTTC
NA TRBJ2-1 NA TRBV5-6 CASSLQEPYNEQFF TGTGCCAGCAGCTTACAGGAGCCATACAATGAGCAGTTCTTC
TRBD2 TRBJ2-5 NA TRBV29-1 CSVQTSGSETQYF TGCAGCGTCCAGACTAGCGGGAGTGAGACCCAGTACTTC
NA TRBJ1-1 NA TRBV6-5 CASSYSSGPMNTEAFF TGTGCCAGCAGTTACTCATCAGGGCCCATGAACACTGAAGCTTTCTTT
TRBD2 TRBJ2-7 NA TRBV7-3 CASSLTRESWSEQYF TGTGCCAGCAGCTTAACGCGGGAGTCATGGAGCGAGCAGTACTTC
NA TRBJ2-7 NA TRBV10-3 CAISVWRERGSYEQYF TGTGCCATCAGTGTGTGGCGGGAGAGGGGGTCCTACGAGCAGTACTTC
NA TRBJ1-4 NA TRBV5-4 CASSREGVSPEKLFF TGTGCCAGCAGCAGGGAAGGGGTTAGTCCGGAAAAACTGTTTTTT
TRBD2 TRBJ2-3 NA TRBV4-3 CASSQDSGGRTDTQYF TGCGCCAGCAGCCAAGATAGCGGGGGCCGAACAGATACGCAGTATTTT
NA TRBJ1-2 NA TRBV6-5 CASSYTSRGSSYTF TGTGCCAGCAGTTACACCTCGCGCGGGTCTAGCTACACCTTC
NA TRBJ2-7 NA TRBV9 CASSITSSTSDEQYF TGTGCCAGCAGCATTACTAGCTCCACATCAGACGAGCAGTACTTC
TRBD1 TRBJ2-2 NA TRBV25-1 CASRTGQGFTGELFF TGTGCCAGCAGAACGGGACAGGGGTTTACCGGGGAGCTGTTTTTT
TRBD1 TRBJ1-2 NA TRBV14 CASSHPTGGGYTF TGTGCCAGCAGCCATCCTACAGGGGGCGGCTACACCTTC
TRBD2 TRBJ2-1 few TRBV5-1 CASSLESGKRSYNEQFF TGCGCCAGCAGCCTAGAGAGCGGGAAAAGATCCTACAATGAGCAGTTCTTC
TRBD1 TRBJ2-1 NA TRBV28 CASREGDRESNEQFF TGTGCCAGCAGGGAAGGGGACAGGGAATCCAATGAGCAGTTCTTC
NA TRBJ2-5 NA TRBV7-3 CASSLSAGADQETQYF TGTGCCAGCAGCTTGAGCGCGGGGGCGGATCAAGAGACCCAGTACTTC
NA TRBJ1-1 few TRBV7-8 CASSPELAMNTEAFF TGTGCCAGCAGCCCCGAGCTCGCAATGAACACTGAAGCTTTCTTT
NA TRBJ1-5 NA TRBV28 CASRNTSAQHF TGTGCCAGCAGGAATACTTCGGCCCAGCATTTT
NA TRBJ1-2 NA TRBV27 CASSSWGDAVSWGYTF TGTGCCAGCAGTTCGTGGGGGGACGCGGTATCATGGGGCTACACCTTC
TRBD2 TRBJ2-1 NA TRBV27 CASIGLAGVEQFF TGTGCCAGCATCGGACTAGCGGGAGTGGAGCAGTTCTTC
NA TRBJ2-1 NA TRBV5-6 CASCLGGGQGGRNEQFF TGTGCCAGCTGCTTGGGGGGAGGGCAAGGGGGTAGGAATGAGCAGTTCTTC
NA TRBJ1-1 NA TRBV5-4 CASSLAGGGTEAFF TGTGCCAGCAGCTTGGCGGGGGGAGGCACTGAAGCTTTCTTT
NA TRBJ2-3 NA TRBV4-3 CASSPGQLDDTQYF TGCGCCAGCAGCCCCGGACAGTTAGATGATACGCAGTATTTT
NA TRBJ2-5 once TRBV28 CASGAKRETQYF TGTGCCAGCGGGGCCAAGAGAGAGACTCAGTACTTC
TRBD1 TRBJ2-7 NA TRBV25-1 CATLDRVTYEQYF TGTGCCACCCTGGACAGGGTTACCTACGAGCAGTACTTC
NA TRBJ2-1 NA TRBV4-1 CASSSSNEQFF TGCGCCAGCAGCTCTAGCAATGAGCAGTTCTTC
NA TRBJ1-1 NA TRBV9 CASSVSLNTEAFF TGTGCCAGCAGCGTATCACTAAACACTGAAGCTTTCTTT
NA TRBJ2-6 once TRBV21-1 CASSKGLRYGVYDSGANVLTF TGTGCCAGCAGCAAAGGGTTGAGGTACGGGGTCTACGACTCTGGGGCCAACGTCCTGACTTTC
TRBD1 TRBJ2-7 NA TRBV28 CATTGVGTWDRGGLNEQYF TGTGCCACAACGGGGGTCGGTACCTGGGACAGGGGGGGGTTAAACGAGCAGTACTTC
NA TRBJ1-3 NA TRBV25-1 CASSPAGEGNTIYF TGTGCCAGCAGTCCGGCGGGGGAGGGAAACACCATATATTTT
NA TRBJ1-1 NA TRBV4-1 CASSQGQPNTEAFF TGCGCCAGCAGCCAAGGACAGCCAAACACTGAAGCTTTCTTT
NA TRBJ2-7 NA TRBV27 CASSRGPRAYEQYF TGTGCCAGCAGTCGAGGCCCGAGGGCCTACGAGCAGTACTTC
TRBD1 TRBJ1-2 NA TRBV19 CASRRDSYYTF TGTGCCAGTAGAAGGGACAGCTACTACACCTTC
NA TRBJ1-5 few TRBV15 CATSTPDLGGGPQHF TGTGCCACCAGCACCCCGGACCTCGGGGGGGGGCCCCAGCATTTT